The sample holds one count of the clone carrying this T cell receptor beta chain. The record originates from a study of blood T cell repertoires in COVID-19. Some clones are missing from TCRdb's copy, which holds only in-frame ones; the method was immunoSEQ multiplex PCR. The table shows roughly 18,000 clones, with roughly 85% occurring only once. This CDR3 has 15 residues. CDR1 and CDR2 (germline): SGHAT, FQNNGV. Trimming cost V 7 bases and J 1 base, with 15 bases left between them. The receptor was derived from a man aged 80 or over with acute or convalescent COVID-19. The chain carries TRBV11-2 and TRBJ2-3, with D perhaps TRBD1 (6 bases). The sequenced material came from peripheral blood. CDR3: CASTITQGRTDTQYF. CDR3 DNA: TGTGCCAGCACCATTACACAGGGACGCACAGATACGCAGTATTTT.